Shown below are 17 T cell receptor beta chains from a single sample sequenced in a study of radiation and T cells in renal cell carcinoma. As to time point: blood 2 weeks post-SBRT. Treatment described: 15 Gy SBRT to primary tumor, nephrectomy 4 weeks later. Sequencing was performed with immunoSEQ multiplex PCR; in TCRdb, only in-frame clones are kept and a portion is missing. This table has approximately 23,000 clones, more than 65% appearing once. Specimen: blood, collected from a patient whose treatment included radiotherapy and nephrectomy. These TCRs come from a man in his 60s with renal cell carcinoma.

CDR3 region: CASREPLGARGAADTQYF. The CDR3 DNA is TGTGCCAGCAGAGAACCCCTCGGGGCTAGGGGGGCGGCCGATACGCAGTATTTT. This rearrangement joins TRBV6-1 to TRBJ2-3, with D perhaps TRBD1 or TRBD2 (6 bases each). Germline V CDR1 and CDR2: MNHNS, SASEGT. The CDR3 is made up of 18 amino acids. V was trimmed by 6 bases and J by 6 bases, leaving 28 bases between them.

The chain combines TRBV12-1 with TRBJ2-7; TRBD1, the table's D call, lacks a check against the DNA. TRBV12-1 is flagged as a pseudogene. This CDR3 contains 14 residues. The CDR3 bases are TGTGCCAGCTACCTAAGGGACAGGGGCTACGAGCAGTACTTC. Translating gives CASYLRDRGYEQYF.

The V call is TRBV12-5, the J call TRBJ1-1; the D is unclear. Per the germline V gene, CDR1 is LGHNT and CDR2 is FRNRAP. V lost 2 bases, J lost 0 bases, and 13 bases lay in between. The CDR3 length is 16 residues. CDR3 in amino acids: CASGLILSRLNTEAFF. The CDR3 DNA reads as TGTGCTAGTGGTTTGATTCTGTCTCGGTTGAACACTGAAGCTTTCTTT.

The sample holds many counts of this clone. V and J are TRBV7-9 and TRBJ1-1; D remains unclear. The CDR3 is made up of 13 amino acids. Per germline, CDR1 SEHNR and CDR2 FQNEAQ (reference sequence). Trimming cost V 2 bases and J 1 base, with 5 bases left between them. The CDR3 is CASSLYANTEAFF. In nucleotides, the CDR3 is TGTGCCAGCAGCTTATACGCGAACACTGAAGCTTTCTTT.

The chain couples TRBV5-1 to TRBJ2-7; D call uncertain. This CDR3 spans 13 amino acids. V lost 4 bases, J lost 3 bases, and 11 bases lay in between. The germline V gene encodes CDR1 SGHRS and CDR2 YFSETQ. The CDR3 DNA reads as TGCGCCAGCAGCGCCGACTGGGACTACGAGCAGTACTTC. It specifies CASSADWDYEQYF.

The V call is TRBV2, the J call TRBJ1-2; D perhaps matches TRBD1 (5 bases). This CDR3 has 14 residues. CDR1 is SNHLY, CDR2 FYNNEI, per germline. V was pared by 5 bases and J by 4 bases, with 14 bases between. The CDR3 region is CASSPGPGRYGYTF. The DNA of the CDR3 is TGTGCCAGCAGTCCGGGACCAGGACGCTATGGCTACACCTTC. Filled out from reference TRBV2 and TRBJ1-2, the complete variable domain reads EPEVTQTPSHQVTQMGQEVILRCVPISNHLYFYWYRQILGQKVEFLVSFYNNEISEKSEIFDDQFSVERPDGSNFTLKIRSTKLEDSAMYFCASSPGPGRYGYTFGSGTRLTVV.

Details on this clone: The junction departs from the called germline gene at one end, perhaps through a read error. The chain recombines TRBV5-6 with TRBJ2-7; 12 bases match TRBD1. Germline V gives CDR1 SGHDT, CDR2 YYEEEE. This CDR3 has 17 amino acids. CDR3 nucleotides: TGTGCCAGCAGCCCGACTGTGACCGGGACAGGGGGCCTCGGACAGAACTTC. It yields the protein CASSPTVTGTGGLGQNF.

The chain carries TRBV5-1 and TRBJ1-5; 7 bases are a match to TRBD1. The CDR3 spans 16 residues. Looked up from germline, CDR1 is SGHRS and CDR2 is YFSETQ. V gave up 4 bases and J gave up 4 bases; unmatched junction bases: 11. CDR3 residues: CASSPLGTDGNQPQHF. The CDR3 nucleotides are TGCGCCAGCAGCCCGCTCGGGACAGACGGGAATCAGCCCCAGCATTTT.

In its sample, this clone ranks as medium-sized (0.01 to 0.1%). DNA of the CDR3: TGTGCCAGCAGCGGCCTCGACAGGGGAGCGGGCGGCTACACCTTC. This sequence encodes CASSGLDRGAGGYTF. The chain couples TRBV9 to TRBJ1-2, with 8 nucleotides matching TRBD1. Germline loops: CDR1 SGDLS, CDR2 YYNGEE. V was pared by 3 bases and J by 8 bases, with 12 bases of the junction left unmatched. This CDR3 has 15 residues.

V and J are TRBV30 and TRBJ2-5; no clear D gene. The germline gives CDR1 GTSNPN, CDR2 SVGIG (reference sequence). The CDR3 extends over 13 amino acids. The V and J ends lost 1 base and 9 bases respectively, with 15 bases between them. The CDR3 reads CAWSGLGSRAQYF. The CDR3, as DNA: TGTGCCTGGAGTGGTCTGGGCTCAAGGGCCCAGTACTTC.

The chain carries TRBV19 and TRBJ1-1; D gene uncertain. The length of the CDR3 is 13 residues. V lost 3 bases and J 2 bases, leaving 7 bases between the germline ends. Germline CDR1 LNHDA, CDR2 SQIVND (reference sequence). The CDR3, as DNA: TGTGCCAGTAGTATCGGGGTTAACACTGAAGCTTTCTTT. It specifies CASSIGVNTEAFF.

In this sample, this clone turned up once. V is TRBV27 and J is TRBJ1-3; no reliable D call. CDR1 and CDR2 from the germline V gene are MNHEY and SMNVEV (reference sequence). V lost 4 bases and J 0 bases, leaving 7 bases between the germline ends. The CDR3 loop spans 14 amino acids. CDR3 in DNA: TGTGCCAGCAGTTCGGCCAACTCTGGAAACACCATATATTTT. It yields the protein CASSSANSGNTIYF.

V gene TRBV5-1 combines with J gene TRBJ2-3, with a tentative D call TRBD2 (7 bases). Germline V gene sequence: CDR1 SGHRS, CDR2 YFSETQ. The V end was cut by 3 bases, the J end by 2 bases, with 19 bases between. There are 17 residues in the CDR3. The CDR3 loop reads CASSSGVGAGVTDTQYF. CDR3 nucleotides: TGCGCCAGCAGCTCCGGCGTGGGGGCGGGAGTCACAGATACGCAGTATTTT.

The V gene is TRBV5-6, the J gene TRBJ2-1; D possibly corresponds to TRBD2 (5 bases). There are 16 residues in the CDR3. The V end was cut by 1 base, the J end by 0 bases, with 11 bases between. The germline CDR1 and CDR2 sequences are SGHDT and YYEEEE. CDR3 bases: TGTGCCAGCAGCTTGTTCTCGGGAAGCTCCTACAATGAGCAGTTCTTC. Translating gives CASSLFSGSSYNEQFF.

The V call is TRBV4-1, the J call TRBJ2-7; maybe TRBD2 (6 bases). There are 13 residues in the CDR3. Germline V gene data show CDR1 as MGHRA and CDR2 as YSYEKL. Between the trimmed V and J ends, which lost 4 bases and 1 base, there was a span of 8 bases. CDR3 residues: CASSLRESYEQYF. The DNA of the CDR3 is TGCGCCAGCAGCCTTCGGGAGTCCTACGAGCAGTACTTC.

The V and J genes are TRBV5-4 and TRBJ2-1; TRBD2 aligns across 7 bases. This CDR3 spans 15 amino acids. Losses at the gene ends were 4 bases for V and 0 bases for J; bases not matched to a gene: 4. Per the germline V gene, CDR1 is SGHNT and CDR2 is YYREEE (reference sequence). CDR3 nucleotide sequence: TGTGCCAGCAGCCTAGCGGTTAGCTCCTACAATGAGCAGTTCTTC. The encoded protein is CASSLAVSSYNEQFF. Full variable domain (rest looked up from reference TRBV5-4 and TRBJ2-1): ETGVTQSPTHLIKTRGQQVTLRCSSQSGHNTVSWYQQALGQGPQFIFQYYREEENGRGNFPPRFSGLQFPNYSSELNVNALELDDSALYLCASSLAVSSYNEQFFGPGTRLTVL.

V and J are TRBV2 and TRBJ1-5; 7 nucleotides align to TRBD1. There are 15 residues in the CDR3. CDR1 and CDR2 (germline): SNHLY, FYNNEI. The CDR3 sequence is CASTSGQALNQPQHF. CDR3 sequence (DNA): TGTGCGTCTACGAGCGGACAGGCCCTGAATCAGCCCCAGCATTTT.